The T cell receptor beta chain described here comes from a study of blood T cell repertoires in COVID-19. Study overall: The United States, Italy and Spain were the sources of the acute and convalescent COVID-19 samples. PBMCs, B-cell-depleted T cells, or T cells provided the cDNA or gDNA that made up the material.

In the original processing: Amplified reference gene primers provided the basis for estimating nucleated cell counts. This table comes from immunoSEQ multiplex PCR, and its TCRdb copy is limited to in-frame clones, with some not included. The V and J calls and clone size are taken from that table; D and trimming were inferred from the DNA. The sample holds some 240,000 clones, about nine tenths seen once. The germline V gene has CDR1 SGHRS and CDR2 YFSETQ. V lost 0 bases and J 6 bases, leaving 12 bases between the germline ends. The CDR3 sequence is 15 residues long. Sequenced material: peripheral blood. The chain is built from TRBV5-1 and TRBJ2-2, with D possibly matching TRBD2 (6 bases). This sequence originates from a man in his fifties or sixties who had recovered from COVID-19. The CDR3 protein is CASSLGDRGAGELFF. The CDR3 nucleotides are TGCGCCAGCAGCTTGGGGGACCGCGGGGCCGGGGAGCTGTTTTTT. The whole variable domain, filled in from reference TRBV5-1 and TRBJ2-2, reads KAGVTQTPRYLIKTRGQQVTLSCSPISGHRSVSWYQQTPGQGLQFLFEYFSETQRNKGNFPGRFSGRQFSNSRSEMNVSTLELGDSALYLCASSLGDRGAGELFFGEGSRLTVL.